The source of this TCR beta chain is a study of blood T cell repertoires in COVID-19. Germline CDR1 is MNHEY and CDR2 is SVGAGI. The CDR3 is 12 residues long. Deletions cut 3 bases from V and 1 base from J, with 3 bases between. TCRdb's table, derived via immunoSEQ multiplex PCR, lists solely in-frame clones and lacks some. Here the sample spans under 150,000 clones, about 84% being singletons. The source of this sequence is a man aged 55-75 years with active or convalescent COVID-19. Sequencing was carried out using peripheral blood. The J gene is TRBJ1-1, the V gene TRBV6-5, with D unresolved. The CDR3 region has the DNA TGTGCCAGCAGTTATAAGAACACTGAAGCTTTCTTT. Amino acids: CASSYKNTEAFF.